The 7 T cell receptor beta chains below were found in one sample sequenced in a study of PD-1 blockade in classical Hodgkin lymphoma. Brentuximab vedotin exposure varied, and every patient relapsed after autologous stem cell transplantation. The table came from immunoSEQ multiplex PCR; TCRdb's copy has only in-frame clones and leaves some out. The sample has roughly 4,500 clones; around three fifths are singletons. The specimen comprised peripheral blood mononuclear cells (PBMCs), sampled at baseline. The receptors come from a human donor with classical Hodgkin lymphoma.

The rearrangement joins TRBV19 to TRBJ2-1; 9 bases map to TRBD1. The CDR3 sequence is 14 residues long. V was clipped by 5 bases and J by 7 bases; unmatched bases: 6. CDR1 is LNHDA, CDR2 SQIVND, per germline (reference sequence). The CDR3 protein is CASSDRGGWNEQFF. DNA for the CDR3: TGTGCCAGTAGTGACAGGGGGGGATGGAATGAGCAGTTCTTC.

This clone was counted a single time. The chain has TRBV30 and TRBJ1-4; 8 positions match TRBD1. Germline V CDR1 and CDR2: GTSNPN, SVGIG (reference sequence). With 2 bases clipped from V and 7 bases from J, the junction kept 6 bases outside the gene matches. The CDR3 contains 14 residues. For the CDR3, the DNA is TGTGCCTGGAGTTTGGACAGGGCAACTGAAAAACTGTTTTTT. Amino acid sequence: CAWSLDRATEKLFF.

Concerning this clone: A much larger clone sits a single nucleotide away, making a read error possible. Other DNA sequences in the sample encode the same CDR3. This rearrangement joins TRBV6-5 to TRBJ2-7, with 10 bases lining up with TRBD1. V lost 5 bases to trimming and J lost 1 base; unmatched junction nucleotides: 2. The CDR3 contains 14 residues. Germline CDR1 and CDR2: MNHEY and SVGAGI. The CDR3 is CASSPGQGSYEQYF. CDR3 coding DNA: TGTGCCAGCAGTCCGGGACAGGGGTCCTACGAGCAGTACTTC.

V gene TRBV7-3 combines with J gene TRBJ1-2, with D hard to call. The CDR3 runs 16 residues. Germline CDR1 SGHTA, CDR2 FQGTGA. Trimming pared 2 bases from V and 2 bases from J, leaving 15 bases between. In DNA, the CDR3 is TGTGCCAGCAGCTTAGATAAGGCAGGTACCAACTATGGCTACACCTTC. Its translation is CASSLDKAGTNYGYTF.

By frequency in the sample, this clone is medium-sized. This chain joins TRBV7-9 and TRBJ2-5, with D possibly TRBD2 on 5 matching bases. The V gene's germline CDR1 is SEHNR and CDR2 FQNEAQ (reference sequence). Trimming took off 6 bases at V and 2 bases at J, with 16 bases between the two ends. The CDR3 has 15 amino acids. The CDR3 region is CASSRGRGIQETQYF. Written as DNA, the CDR3 is TGTGCCAGCAGTCGAGGTCGAGGGATTCAAGAGACCCAGTACTTC.

The chain joins TRBV6-6 to TRBJ2-7; a possible D gene is TRBD1 (5 bases). This CDR3 spans 16 amino acids. V lost 5 bases and J lost 6, with 23 bases in between. CDR1 and CDR2 (germline): MNHNY, SVGAGI (reference sequence). Written as DNA, the CDR3 is TGTGCCAGCAGTAGGTTACACGGACAAAGGTTGGTCGAGCAGTACTTC. It codes for CASSRLHGQRLVEQYF.

The genes are TRBV7-2 and TRBJ2-2; 9 bases map to TRBD1. V dropped 5 bases and J dropped 4; count of bases not matched to a gene: 8. Germline V lookup: CDR1 SGHTA, CDR2 FQGNSA. The length of the CDR3 is 16 residues. The CDR3 protein is CASSLRTGVFTGELFF. The CDR3 DNA follows: TGTGCCAGCAGCCTAAGGACAGGGGTTTTCACCGGGGAGCTGTTTTTT.